The TCR beta chain under discussion was sequenced for a study of blood T cell repertoires in COVID-19. The overall study: PBMCs, B-cell-depleted T cells, or T cells provided the cDNA or gDNA that made up the material.

V was clipped by 4 bases and J by 2 bases; unmatched bases: 9. The CDR3 extends over 17 amino acids. Measured with immunoSEQ multiplex PCR; TCRdb has only the in-frame clones, and not every one. The sample holds 85,000 to 90,000 clones; roughly 87% are singletons and the top ten take 5.2%. The sequence came from a woman of 80 years or more with active COVID-19. The rearrangement joins TRBV5-3 to TRBJ2-5; 12 bases agree with TRBD2. TRBV5-3 has ORF status, its function being uncertain. The sequenced sample was peripheral blood. The CDR3 DNA reads as TGTGCCAGAAGCCAAGGACTAGCGGGGATAATACAAGAGACCCAGTACTTC. Residues: CARSQGLAGIIQETQYF.